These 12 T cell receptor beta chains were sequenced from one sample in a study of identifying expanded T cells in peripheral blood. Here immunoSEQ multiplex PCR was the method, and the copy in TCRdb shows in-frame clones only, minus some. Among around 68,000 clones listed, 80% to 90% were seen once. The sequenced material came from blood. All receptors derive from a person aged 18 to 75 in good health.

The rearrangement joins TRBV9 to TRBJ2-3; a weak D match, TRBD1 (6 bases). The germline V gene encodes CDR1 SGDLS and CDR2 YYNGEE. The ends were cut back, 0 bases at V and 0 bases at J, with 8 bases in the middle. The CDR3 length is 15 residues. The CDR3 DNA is TGTGCCAGCAGCGTAGCAGACAGGAGCACAGATACGCAGTATTTT. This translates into CASSVADRSTDTQYF.

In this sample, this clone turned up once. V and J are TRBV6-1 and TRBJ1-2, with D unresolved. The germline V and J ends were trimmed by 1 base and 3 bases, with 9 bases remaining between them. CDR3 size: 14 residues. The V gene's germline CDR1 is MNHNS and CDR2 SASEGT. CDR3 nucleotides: TGTGCCAGCAGTGAAGGGGGAGGCGACTATGGCTACACCTTC. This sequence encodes CASSEGGGDYGYTF.

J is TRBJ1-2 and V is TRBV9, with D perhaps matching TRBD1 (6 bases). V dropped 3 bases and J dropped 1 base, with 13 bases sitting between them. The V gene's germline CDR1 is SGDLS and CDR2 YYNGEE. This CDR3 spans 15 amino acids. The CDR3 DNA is TGTGCCAGCAGCGCCCGGGGGGCCGGTAACTATGGCTACACCTTC. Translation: CASSARGAGNYGYTF.

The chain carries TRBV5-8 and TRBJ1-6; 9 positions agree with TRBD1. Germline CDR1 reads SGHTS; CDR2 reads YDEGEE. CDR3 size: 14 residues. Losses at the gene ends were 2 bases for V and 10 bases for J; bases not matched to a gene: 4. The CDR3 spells CASSFRDRVSPLHF. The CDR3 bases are TGTGCCAGCAGCTTCCGGGACAGGGTCTCACCCCTCCACTTT.

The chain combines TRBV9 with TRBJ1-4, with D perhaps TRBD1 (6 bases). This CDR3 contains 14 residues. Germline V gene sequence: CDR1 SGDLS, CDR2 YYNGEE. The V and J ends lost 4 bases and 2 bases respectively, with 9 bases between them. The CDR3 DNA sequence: TGTGCCAGCAGCCGGGGGGGCACTAATGAAAAACTGTTTTTT. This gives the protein CASSRGGTNEKLFF.

CDR3 protein: CSVTRQGNEKLFF. CDR3 DNA sequence: TGCAGCGTTACGCGCCAGGGAAATGAAAAACTGTTTTTT. The chain uses TRBV29-1 and TRBJ1-4; D possibly corresponds to TRBD1 (5 bases). Germline V CDR1 and CDR2: SQVTM, ANQGSEA. Trimming removed 5 bases at V and 5 bases at J, with 12 bases between. This CDR3 comprises 13 residues.

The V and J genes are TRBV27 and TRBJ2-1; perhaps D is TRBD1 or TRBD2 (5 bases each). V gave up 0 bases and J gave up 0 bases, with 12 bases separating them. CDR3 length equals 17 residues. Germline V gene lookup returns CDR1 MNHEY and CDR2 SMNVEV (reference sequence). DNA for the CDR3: TGTGCCAGCAGTTTATCCACAGGTGGGAGCTCCTACAATGAGCAGTTCTTC. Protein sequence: CASSLSTGGSSYNEQFF.

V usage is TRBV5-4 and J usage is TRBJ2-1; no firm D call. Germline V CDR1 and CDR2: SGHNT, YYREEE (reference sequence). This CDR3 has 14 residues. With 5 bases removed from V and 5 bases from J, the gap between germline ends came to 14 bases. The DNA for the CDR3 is TGTGCCAGCAGTAGTCAGTCGCGGCACAATGAGCAGTTCTTC. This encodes CASSSQSRHNEQFF.

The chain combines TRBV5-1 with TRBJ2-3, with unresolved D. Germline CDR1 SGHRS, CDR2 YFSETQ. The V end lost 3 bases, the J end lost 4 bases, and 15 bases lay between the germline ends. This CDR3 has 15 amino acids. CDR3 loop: CASSSANQVPDTQYF. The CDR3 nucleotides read TGCGCCAGCAGCTCCGCCAATCAGGTCCCAGATACGCAGTATTTT. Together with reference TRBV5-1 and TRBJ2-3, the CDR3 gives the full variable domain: KAGVTQTPRYLIKTRGQQVTLSCSPISGHRSVSWYQQTPGQGLQFLFEYFSETQRNKGNFPGRFSGRQFSNSRSEMNVSTLELGDSALYLCASSSANQVPDTQYFGPGTRLTVL.

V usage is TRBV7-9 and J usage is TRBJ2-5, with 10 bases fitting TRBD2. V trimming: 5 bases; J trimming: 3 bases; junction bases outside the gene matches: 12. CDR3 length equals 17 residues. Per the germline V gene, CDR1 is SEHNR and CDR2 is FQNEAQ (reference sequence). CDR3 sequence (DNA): TGTGCCAGCAGCCCCCGCCCAATACTAGCGGGGAAAGAGACCCAGTACTTC. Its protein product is CASSPRPILAGKETQYF.

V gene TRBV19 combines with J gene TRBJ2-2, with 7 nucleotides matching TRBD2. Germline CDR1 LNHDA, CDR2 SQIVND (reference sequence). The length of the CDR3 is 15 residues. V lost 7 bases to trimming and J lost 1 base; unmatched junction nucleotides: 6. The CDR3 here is CASKGEGMNTGELFF. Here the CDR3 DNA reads TGTGCCAGTAAAGGGGAGGGGATGAACACCGGGGAGCTGTTTTTT. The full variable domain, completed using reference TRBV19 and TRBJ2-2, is DGGITQSPKYLFRKEGQNVTLSCEQNLNHDAMYWYRQDPGQGLRLIYYSQIVNDFQKGDIAEGYSVSREKKESFPLTVTSAQKNPTAFYLCASKGEGMNTGELFFGEGSRLTVL.

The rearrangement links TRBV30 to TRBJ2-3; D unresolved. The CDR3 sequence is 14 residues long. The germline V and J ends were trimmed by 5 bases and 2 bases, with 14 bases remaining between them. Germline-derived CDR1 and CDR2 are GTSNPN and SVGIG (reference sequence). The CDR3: CAWSSKRFTDTQYF. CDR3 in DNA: TGTGCCTGGTCGTCGAAGAGATTCACAGATACGCAGTATTTT.